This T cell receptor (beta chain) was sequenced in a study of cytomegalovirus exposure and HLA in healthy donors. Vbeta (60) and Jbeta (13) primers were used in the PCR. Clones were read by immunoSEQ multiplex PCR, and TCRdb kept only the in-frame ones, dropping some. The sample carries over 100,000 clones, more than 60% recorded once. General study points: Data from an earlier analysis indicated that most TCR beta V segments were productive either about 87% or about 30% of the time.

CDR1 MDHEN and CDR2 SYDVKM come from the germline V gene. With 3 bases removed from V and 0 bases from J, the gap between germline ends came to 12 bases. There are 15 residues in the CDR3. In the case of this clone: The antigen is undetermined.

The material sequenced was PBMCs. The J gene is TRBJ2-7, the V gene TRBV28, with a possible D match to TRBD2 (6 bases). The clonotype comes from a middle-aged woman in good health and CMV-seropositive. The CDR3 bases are TGTGCCAGCAGTTTTTCTAGCGAAAGCTCCTACGAGCAGTACTTC. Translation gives CASSFSSESSYEQYF.